This entry lists 31 T cell receptor beta chains sequenced from one sample in a study of blood T cell repertoires in COVID-19. Profiling relied on immunoSEQ multiplex PCR, and the TCRdb table lists in-frame clones only, not all of them. The sample has tens of thousands of clones, approximately 90% seen once. The specimen was peripheral blood. Receptors were obtained from a woman between 40 and 50 years old with active COVID-19.

The J gene is TRBJ1-2, the V gene TRBV29-1; D call uncertain. V lost 5 bases and J lost 4, with 11 bases in between. Germline CDR1 and CDR2: SQVTM and ANQGSEA. The CDR3 loop spans 12 amino acids. The CDR3 is CSVRHDIYGYTF. CDR3 DNA: TGCAGCGTTCGACACGATATCTATGGCTACACCTTC.

V and J are TRBV5-8 and TRBJ1-3; D is unresolved. The CDR3 sequence is 16 residues long. Germline CDR1 SGHTS, CDR2 YDEGEE. V dropped 1 base and J dropped 0 bases, with 11 bases sitting between them. The CDR3 nucleotides are TGTGCCAGCAGCTTGAGCGGGTCTTACTCTGGAAACACCATATATTTT. Amino acid sequence: CASSLSGSYSGNTIYF.

This clone appeared once. The rearrangement links TRBV7-8 to TRBJ2-5; a weak D match, TRBD2 (5 bases). This CDR3 region has 14 residues. Germline V gene lookup returns CDR1 SGHVS and CDR2 FQNEAQ. V was clipped by 3 bases and J by 5 bases, with 13 bases between them. The CDR3 region is CASSFPGGWETQYF. CDR3 DNA sequence: TGTGCCAGCAGCTTCCCTGGAGGCTGGGAGACCCAGTACTTC.

The V gene is TRBV6-5, the J gene TRBJ1-5, with 7 bases fitting TRBD1. The CDR3 contains 15 residues. Germline CDR1 reads MNHEY; CDR2 reads SVGAGI. Trimming at V came to 7 bases and at J to 0 bases, leaving 6 bases not matched to a gene. Here the CDR3 DNA reads TGTGCCAGCACCCGACAGGGATCTAGCAATCAGCCCCAGCATTTT. Amino acids: CASTRQGSSNQPQHF.

CDR3 amino acids: CASSSPGQGSAEQYF. In DNA form, the CDR3 reads TGTGCCAGCAGTTCTCCGGGACAGGGGTCGGCGGAGCAGTACTTC. This rearrangement joins TRBV6-5 to TRBJ2-7, with 10 positions matching TRBD1. The CDR3 runs to 15 residues. V shed 4 bases and J 7 bases; nucleotides not matched to a gene: 10. Germline CDR1 reads MNHEY; CDR2 reads SVGAGI.

The gene calls are TRBV5-1 and TRBJ1-1; D may be TRBD1 (5 bases). Per germline, CDR1 SGHRS and CDR2 YFSETQ. V was clipped by 6 bases and J by 4 bases, with 13 bases between them. There are 13 residues in the CDR3. In DNA form, the CDR3 reads TGCGCCAGCACCCAGGGCGGGAGCACTGAAGCTTTCTTT. As protein: CASTQGGSTEAFF.

This clone came up a few times. V and J are TRBV4-3 and TRBJ2-7; TRBD2 aligns across 10 bases. The CDR3 is made up of 17 amino acids. CDR1 LGHNA and CDR2 YSLEER come from the germline V gene. V lost 0 bases and J lost 7; bases outside the gene matches: 12. The CDR3 bases are TGCGCCAGCAGCCAAGATTCTGGGCTAGCGGGGGAGAAGGAGCAGTACTTC. It encodes CASSQDSGLAGEKEQYF.

The chain links TRBV18 to TRBJ1-2; possibly TRBD1 for D (6 bases). V was cut by 3 bases and J by 4 bases, with 9 bases left in between. This CDR3 contains 13 residues. Germline V gene sequence: CDR1 KGHSH, CDR2 LQKENI. For the CDR3, the DNA is TGTGCCAGCTCACCGGACAGCGGCTATGGCTACACCTTC. Amino acids: CASSPDSGYGYTF. The full variable domain, completed using reference TRBV18 and TRBJ1-2, is NAGVMQNPRHLVRRRGQEARLRCSPMKGHSHVYWYRQLPEEGLKFMVYLQKENIIDESGMPKERFSAEFPKEGPSILRIQQVVRGDSAAYFCASSPDSGYGYTFGSGTRLTVV.

In its sample, this clone was seen a few times. The chain uses TRBV12-2 and TRBJ1-5. TRBV12-2 constitutes a pseudogene. The CDR3 is made up of 11 amino acids. CDR3: CASRFIQPQHF. CDR3 in DNA: TGTGCAAGTCGCTTTATCCAGCCCCAGCATTTT.

V usage is TRBV2 and J usage is TRBJ2-1, with 7 bases fitting TRBD2. CDR1 and CDR2 from the germline V gene are SNHLY and FYNNEI. This CDR3 has 14 residues. J lost 3 bases, V lost 4 bases, and 3 bases had no gene match. CDR3 coding DNA: TGTGCCAGCAGTGCACTAGCGAGCTACAATGAGCAGTTCTTC. Its protein product is CASSALASYNEQFF.

This chain links TRBV7-8 with TRBJ2-2; 7 bases are a match to TRBD1. Germline V CDR1 and CDR2: SGHVS, FQNEAQ. The CDR3 covers 17 residues. The V segment lost 1 base and the J segment 4 bases; nucleotides outside the gene matches: 9. The CDR3, as DNA: TGTGCCAGCAGCTTAGGCGAGACAGGGTGGGGCACCGGGGAGCTGTTTTTT. Its translation is CASSLGETGWGTGELFF.

The J gene is TRBJ2-1, the V gene TRBV7-8; perhaps TRBD2 as D (6 bases). Germline values: CDR1 SGHVS, CDR2 FQNEAQ. The V gene lost 5 bases and the J gene lost 2 bases, with 13 bases spanning the gap. This CDR3 spans 15 amino acids. The CDR3 spells CASSRSRGTYNEQFF. CDR3 nucleotides: TGTGCCAGCAGCCGGAGTCGGGGGACCTACAATGAGCAGTTCTTC.

The chain combines TRBV6-5 with TRBJ1-1, with D tentatively TRBD1 (6 bases). Trimming took off 0 bases at V and 11 bases at J, with 13 bases between the two ends. This CDR3 is 13 amino acids long. From germline, CDR1 is MNHEY and CDR2 SVGAGI. CDR3 loop: CASSYSRQAVAFF. The CDR3 nucleotides read TGTGCCAGCAGTTACTCGAGACAGGCTGTGGCTTTCTTT.

The chain recombines TRBV7-9 with TRBJ2-1, with 14 bases lining up with TRBD2. The CDR3 totals 16 residues. V was clipped by 4 bases and J by 9 bases; unmatched bases: 8. CDR1 and CDR2 from the germline V gene are SEHNR and FQNEAQ (reference sequence). The CDR3: CASSSRTSGGWAEQFF. The CDR3 DNA follows: TGTGCCAGCAGCTCAAGGACTAGCGGGGGGTGGGCTGAGCAGTTCTTC.

This chain uses TRBV6-6 with TRBJ1-2; maybe TRBD1 (6 bases). The CDR3 contains 14 residues. V lost 2 bases, J lost 8 bases, and 15 bases lay in between. Germline-derived CDR1 and CDR2 are MNHNY and SVGAGI (reference sequence). The CDR3 bases are TGTGCCAGCAGTTACGGCGGACAGATTGAGGGCTACACCTTC. Its protein product is CASSYGGQIEGYTF.

V gene TRBV2 combines with J gene TRBJ2-2, with TRBD2 identical over 8 bases. V dropped 6 bases and J dropped 7; count of bases not matched to a gene: 13. The germline gives CDR1 SNHLY, CDR2 FYNNEI. This CDR3 region has 16 residues. The CDR3 here is CASRPPAGDVGGELFF. CDR3 sequence (DNA): TGTGCCAGCAGGCCCCCAGCGGGGGATGTGGGCGGGGAGCTGTTTTTT.

This clone has a handful of counts. This chain joins TRBV4-3 and TRBJ2-3, with D possibly matching TRBD2 (5 bases). In germline, CDR1 is LGHNA, CDR2 YSLEER. This CDR3 region has 16 residues. V lost 0 bases, J lost 1 base, and 11 bases lay in between. The CDR3 loop reads CASSQENWGGTDTQYF. The CDR3 bases are TGCGCCAGCAGCCAAGAGAACTGGGGAGGCACAGATACGCAGTATTTT.

The chain couples TRBV18 to TRBJ2-5; D gene unclear. In germline, CDR1 is KGHSH, CDR2 LQKENI. V lost 3 bases and J lost 2, with 4 bases in between. The CDR3 is made up of 12 amino acids. CDR3 bases: TGTGCCAGCTCACCGAGGCAAGAGACCCAGTACTTC. Encoded protein: CASSPRQETQYF. Full variable domain (outside the CDR3, taken from reference TRBV18 and TRBJ2-5): NAGVMQNPRHLVRRRGQEARLRCSPMKGHSHVYWYRQLPEEGLKFMVYLQKENIIDESGMPKERFSAEFPKEGPSILRIQQVVRGDSAAYFCASSPRQETQYFGPGTRLLVL.

Here the CDR3 DNA reads TGTGCCAGCAGCTTAGGGACAGGGACCTACAATGAGCAGTTCTTC. It is translated as CASSLGTGTYNEQFF. This rearrangement joins TRBV7-2 to TRBJ2-1, with TRBD1 identical over 8 bases. CDR3 length: 15 amino acids. V gave up 1 base and J gave up 2 bases; unmatched junction bases: 1. Germline assignment: CDR1 SGHTA and CDR2 FQGNSA.

This clone is a singleton in its sample. The gene calls are TRBV6-2 or TRBV6-3 and TRBJ2-3, with 15 nucleotides matching TRBD2. Losses at the gene ends were 5 bases for V and 1 base for J; bases not matched to a gene: 7. The CDR3 length is 18 residues. Germline lookup yields CDR1 MNHEY and CDR2 SVGEGT. The CDR3 protein is CASSDGTSGGYRTDTQYF. CDR3 in DNA: TGTGCCAGCAGTGACGGGACTAGCGGGGGGTATCGCACAGATACGCAGTATTTT.

The gene calls are TRBV11-3 and TRBJ1-5, with 10 nucleotides matching TRBD1. The junction had 1 base not matched to a gene; V was cut back by 1 base and J by 4 bases. Germline V gene data show CDR1 as SGHNT and CDR2 as YENEEA. This CDR3 has 15 residues. CDR3 DNA: TGTGCCAGCAGCTTAGGGACAGGGGGTAATCAGCCCCAGCATTTT. Amino acids: CASSLGTGGNQPQHF. Full variable domain (rest looked up from reference TRBV11-3 and TRBJ1-5): EAGVVQSPRYKIIEKKQPVAFWCNPISGHNTLYWYLQNLGQGPELLIRYENEEAVDDSQLPKDRFSAERLKGVDSTLKIQPAELGDSAVYLCASSLGTGGNQPQHFGDGTRLSIL.

V gene TRBV14 combines with J gene TRBJ2-7; D is perhaps TRBD1 (5 bases). The CDR3 totals 15 residues. The germline V gene encodes CDR1 SGHDN and CDR2 FVKESK. Deletions cut 4 bases from V and 2 bases from J, with 15 bases between. CDR3 coding DNA: TGTGCCAGCAGCCTCTCAGGGTTTGGGACCTACGAGCAGTACTTC. It codes for CASSLSGFGTYEQYF. The variable domain in full, with the rest retrieved from reference TRBV14 and TRBJ2-7, is EAGVTQFPSHSVIEKGQTVTLRCDPISGHDNLYWYRRVMGKEIKFLLHFVKESKQDESGMPNNRFLAERTGGTYSTLKVQPAELEDSGVYFCASSLSGFGTYEQYFGPGTRLTVT.

The chain links TRBV30 to TRBJ1-5; D possibly corresponds to TRBD1 (5 bases). This CDR3 is built from 13 residues. The V end lost 2 bases, the J end lost 5 bases, and 10 bases lay between the germline ends. Germline values: CDR1 GTSNPN, CDR2 SVGIG (reference sequence). This CDR3 reads CAWSIREDQPQHF. DNA of the CDR3: TGTGCCTGGAGTATCAGGGAGGATCAGCCCCAGCATTTT. The full variable domain, completed using reference TRBV30 and TRBJ1-5, is SQTIHQWPATLVQPVGSPLSLECTVEGTSNPNLYWYRQAAGRGLQLLFYSVGIGQISSEVPQNLSASRPQDRQFILSSKKLLLSDSGFYLCAWSIREDQPQHFGDGTRLSIL.

The V call is TRBV7-9, the J call TRBJ2-1, with TRBD2 identical over 9 bases. Germline V CDR1 and CDR2: SEHNR, FQNEAQ (reference sequence). The CDR3 totals 14 residues. With V trimmed by 2 bases and J by 8 bases, 4 bases remained unmatched. The CDR3 sequence is CASSLRRGGDEQFF. DNA of the CDR3: TGTGCCAGCAGCTTACGGCGGGGGGGTGATGAGCAGTTCTTC.

The chain uses TRBV6-2 or TRBV6-3 and TRBJ1-1; D possibly corresponds to TRBD1 (6 bases). From germline, CDR1 is MNHEY and CDR2 SVGEGT. V lost 5 bases, J lost 1 base, and 17 bases lay in between. This CDR3 has 16 residues. The CDR3 protein is CASSSSPGTSNTEAFF. In nucleotides, the CDR3 is TGTGCCAGCAGTAGCAGCCCCGGGACATCGAACACTGAAGCTTTCTTT.

This chain connects TRBV19 to TRBJ2-1, with unresolved D. Germline-derived CDR1 and CDR2 are LNHDA and SQIVND (reference sequence). V was trimmed by 3 bases and J by 4 bases, leaving 10 bases between them. This CDR3 comprises 14 residues. This chain's CDR3 is CASSMGSFYNEQFF. DNA of the CDR3: TGTGCCAGTAGTATGGGCAGCTTTTACAATGAGCAGTTCTTC.

The V gene is TRBV10-3, the J gene TRBJ2-4; TRBD1 agrees at 7 bases. After removal of 10 bases from V and 5 bases from J, the junction contained 8 bases not matched to a gene. The CDR3 is 13 amino acids. Germline V gene lookup returns CDR1 ENHRY and CDR2 SYGVKD. CDR3 sequence: CASQLDRENIQYF. CDR3 nucleotide sequence: TGTGCCAGCCAACTCGACAGGGAAAACATTCAGTACTTC.

The chain combines TRBV28 with TRBJ1-2; 7 nucleotides agree with TRBD1. Germline trimming cut 5 bases from V and 6 bases from J; bases unmatched to any gene: 9. The length of the CDR3 is 14 residues. The germline V gene has CDR1 MDHEN and CDR2 SYDVKM. The CDR3 is CASSPRQGFNGYTF. CDR3 DNA sequence: TGTGCCAGCAGTCCTCGACAGGGATTCAATGGCTACACCTTC.

The rearrangement joins TRBV10-3 to TRBJ2-3, with D possibly TRBD1 on 6 matching bases. The length of the CDR3 is 14 residues. V was cut by 2 bases and J by 2 bases, with 8 bases left in between. CDR1 is ENHRY, CDR2 SYGVKD, per germline. The CDR3, as DNA: TGTGCCATCAGTGAGGGACAGACCACAGATACGCAGTATTTT. Its protein is CAISEGQTTDTQYF.

The rearrangement links TRBV5-1 to TRBJ2-3; D might be TRBD2 (5 bases). V was shortened by 6 bases and J by 0 bases, with 14 bases between the two germline ends. Germline V lookup: CDR1 SGHRS, CDR2 YFSETQ. The CDR3 spans 15 residues. CDR3 coding DNA: TGCGCCAGCAACTCGGGGATAGGGAGCACAGATACGCAGTATTTT. As protein: CASNSGIGSTDTQYF.

The rearrangement joins TRBV7-2 to TRBJ1-1; D might be TRBD1 (5 bases). Germline V gives CDR1 SGHTA, CDR2 FQGNSA. The CDR3 extends over 15 amino acids. Trimming stripped 1 base from V and 7 bases from J, with 16 bases between. As DNA, the CDR3 is TGTGCCAGCAGCTTAGTCCGAGGGGAGGAGGGTGAAGCTTTCTTT. It yields the protein CASSLVRGEEGEAFF.